This T cell receptor (beta chain) derives from a study of T cell repertoires in cytomegalovirus infection. Study at large: Selected CMV epitopes included recently identified HLA-C-restricted ones as well as well-studied HLA-B-restricted ones. Public signatures in TCR beta pointed to CMV infection and matching HLA type. Study-level findings and limits: Pooled public TCR beta family frequency picked out CMV carriers with the relevant HLA.

For this clonotype: The antigen is unknown.

TCRdb fed the reads into MiXCR, producing one record per CDR3 protein. The sample consists of 800,000 to 950,000 distinct CDR3 sequences, 32% of them appearing once. The CDR3 length is 15 residues. V lost 6 bases, J lost 7 bases, and 21 bases lay in between. CDR1 is MNHEY and CDR2 is SMNVEV in the germline V gene (reference sequence). The TCR originated in a human donor in good health (CMV status not recorded). Some clones in this sample may be carry-over from other donors' samples. The sample was cultured CD8+ T cells from PBMCs, taken from culture after CMV antigen stimulation. V and J are TRBV27 and TRBJ1-1; D may be TRBD1 (5 bases). DNA of the CDR3: TGTGCCAGCAGCCCGATACCCCCGACGGGGCTTGAAGCTTTCTTT. Translation gives CASSPIPPTGLEAFF.